This record concerns one TCR beta chain sequence. Its matching antigen is unknown. This sample is drawn from a study of cytomegalovirus exposure and HLA in healthy donors. General study findings and limits: Within an earlier analysis, most TCR beta V segments proved productive either about 87% or about 30% of the time.

The CDR3 runs to 14 residues. V was clipped by 0 bases and J by 5 bases, with 12 bases between them. Germline-derived CDR1 and CDR2 are SGHNT and YYREEE (reference sequence). Researchers ran the PCR with 60 Vbeta and 13 Jbeta primers. Repertoires were generated with immunoSEQ multiplex PCR, while TCRdb's copy carries only in-frame clones and drops some. The sample lists over 250,000 clones; around 66% were seen once. The J gene is TRBJ2-7, the V gene TRBV5-4; no clear D. Sequenced material: PBMCs. This sequence was found in a female donor in good health and CMV-seronegative. The CDR3 here is CASSLEPNSHEQYF. DNA for the CDR3: TGTGCCAGCAGCTTGGAGCCCAATTCCCACGAGCAGTACTTC.